One sample yielded the 27 T cell receptor beta chains listed below, sequenced in a study of blood T cell repertoires in COVID-19. TCRdb's table, derived via immunoSEQ multiplex PCR, lists solely in-frame clones and lacks some. The data contain about 400,000 clones, roughly 90% of them singletons. The sequencing sample was made of PBMCs or T cells enriched from blood (not recorded which). These receptors all come from a woman aged 40 to 49 with acute COVID-19.

The chain joins TRBV5-1 to TRBJ2-3; 10 bases line up with TRBD2. The germline gives CDR1 SGHRS, CDR2 YFSETQ. After removal of 1 base from V and 4 bases from J, the junction contained 12 bases not matched to a gene. The CDR3 extends over 18 amino acids. The CDR3 DNA is TGCGCCAGCAGCTTGAGAAGCGGGGGGGACGTGGGCGCAGATACGCAGTATTTT. Amino acids: CASSLRSGGDVGADTQYF.

This rearrangement joins TRBV7-2 to TRBJ1-4; tentative D call: TRBD1 (6 bases). Trimming pared 2 bases from V and 3 bases from J, leaving 10 bases between. The CDR3 runs 15 residues. Per germline, CDR1 SGHTA and CDR2 FQGNSA. Here the CDR3 reads CASSLNRVPNEKLFF. The CDR3 DNA reads as TGTGCCAGCAGCTTAAACAGGGTACCTAATGAAAAACTGTTTTTT.

The chain employs TRBV18 and TRBJ1-1, with 8 bases that match TRBD1. The germline CDR1 and CDR2 sequences are KGHSH and LQKENI. CDR3 length: 18 residues. V was clipped by 4 bases and J by 0 bases; unmatched bases: 13. The CDR3 DNA reads TGTGCCAGCTCACGCCCTTTAAGACAGGGGAGGATGAACACTGAAGCTTTCTTT. Protein sequence: CASSRPLRQGRMNTEAFF.

The chain's CDR3 is CASGATTAITEAFF. Written as DNA, the CDR3 is TGTGCCAGCGGGGCAACGACAGCGATCACTGAAGCTTTCTTT. V usage is TRBV9 and J usage is TRBJ1-1; D might be TRBD1 (5 bases). Germline V gives CDR1 SGDLS, CDR2 YYNGEE. This CDR3 comprises 14 residues. V shed 7 bases and J shed 4 bases, with 17 bases lying between them.

The J gene is TRBJ1-1, the V gene TRBV10-3; no reliable D call. CDR1 ENHRY and CDR2 SYGVKD come from the germline V gene. The CDR3 contains 13 residues. V was shortened by 6 bases and J by 1 base, with 9 bases between the two germline ends. The CDR3 DNA sequence: TGTGCCATCAGAACACCCCAGAACACTGAAGCTTTCTTT. Encoded protein: CAIRTPQNTEAFF.

This chain joins TRBV14 and TRBJ1-1, with no clear D. Trimming stripped 3 bases from V and 8 bases from J, with 7 bases between. Germline CDR1 is SGHDN and CDR2 is FVKESK. The CDR3 loop spans 11 amino acids. The CDR3 sequence is CASSHGREAFF. DNA of the CDR3: TGTGCCAGCAGCCATGGCAGGGAAGCTTTCTTT.

V usage is TRBV7-2 and J usage is TRBJ2-7; 9 positions match TRBD1. The CDR3 has 15 residues. Germline V lookup: CDR1 SGHTA, CDR2 FQGNSA. The V gene end was trimmed by 1 base and the J gene end by 3 bases; junction bases not matched to a gene: 4. The CDR3 sequence: CASSLVGDRDYEQYF. The CDR3 DNA follows: TGTGCCAGCAGCTTAGTCGGGGACAGGGACTACGAGCAGTACTTC. The full variable domain, with the rest looked up from reference TRBV7-2 and TRBJ2-7, is GAGVSQSPSNKVTEKGKDVELRCDPISGHTALYWYRQSLGQGLEFLIYFQGNSAPDKSGLPSDRFSAERTGGSVSTLTIQRTQQEDSAVYLCASSLVGDRDYEQYFGPGTRLTVT.

The V call is TRBV7-9, the J call TRBJ1-1, with D tentatively TRBD1 (6 bases). CDR3 length: 18 amino acids. V was trimmed by 0 bases and J by 0 bases, leaving 17 bases between them. Germline V lookup: CDR1 SEHNR, CDR2 FQNEAQ (reference sequence). This CDR3 reads CASSLASGTRPVNTEAFF. Written as DNA, the CDR3 is TGTGCCAGCAGCTTAGCCTCCGGGACAAGACCAGTGAACACTGAAGCTTTCTTT.

The chain is built from TRBV30 and TRBJ1-3; no definite D call. There are 15 residues in the CDR3. The V end lost 0 bases, the J end lost 0 bases, and 9 bases lay between the germline ends. Germline CDR1 and CDR2: GTSNPN and SVGIG (reference sequence). The CDR3 DNA follows: TGTGCCTGGAGTGTACGGTCGATCTCTGGAAACACCATATATTTT. Translating gives CAWSVRSISGNTIYF.

The rearrangement joins TRBV5-1 to TRBJ2-7, with no clear D. This CDR3 is built from 14 residues. The germline CDR1 and CDR2 sequences are SGHRS and YFSETQ. V lost 2 bases and J lost 1, with 10 bases in between. Here the CDR3 DNA reads TGCGCCAGCAGCTTACCGGGTTTATCCTACGAGCAGTACTTC. Translation: CASSLPGLSYEQYF.

The count of this clone is one. The genes are TRBV2 and TRBJ2-1; TRBD2 matches at 9 bases. Germline V gives CDR1 SNHLY, CDR2 FYNNEI. V lost 4 bases to trimming and J lost 10 bases; unmatched junction nucleotides: 14. This CDR3 contains 16 residues. The chain's CDR3 is CASSALAGALLGEQFF. The CDR3 DNA is TGTGCCAGCAGTGCCTTAGCGGGGGCCCTGCTTGGAGAGCAGTTCTTC.

J is TRBJ2-5 and V is TRBV6-2 or TRBV6-3; perhaps TRBD2 as D (6 bases). The CDR3 is 15 amino acids. V was trimmed by 4 bases and J by 5 bases, leaving 17 bases between them. Germline V gene data show CDR1 as MNHEY and CDR2 as SVGEGT. The CDR3 sequence is CASSSSGWDVETQYF. DNA of the CDR3: TGTGCCAGCAGTTCGAGCGGGTGGGACGTGGAGACCCAGTACTTC.

J is TRBJ2-7 and V is TRBV5-1, with a weak D call TRBD1 (6 bases). The germline V gene has CDR1 SGHRS and CDR2 YFSETQ. Between the trimmed V and J ends, which lost 7 bases and 0 bases, there was a span of 14 bases. CDR3 length: 14 amino acids. In DNA form, the CDR3 reads TGCGCCAGCGCCAGGACAGAGGGCTCCTACGAGCAGTACTTC. Translated, it gives CASARTEGSYEQYF.

This chain joins TRBV12-3 or TRBV12-4 and TRBJ1-5; D gene unclear. Trimming removed 1 base at V and 9 bases at J, with 7 bases between. The CDR3 is 12 amino acids. Here the CDR3 reads CASSLEPGPQHF. CDR3 nucleotide sequence: TGTGCCAGCAGTTTAGAGCCAGGGCCCCAGCATTTT.

V usage is TRBV4-1 and J usage is TRBJ2-5; D is possibly TRBD1 (6 bases). The germline CDR1 and CDR2 sequences are MGHRA and YSYEKL. This CDR3 contains 16 residues. V was pared by 2 bases and J by 4 bases, with 17 bases between. For the CDR3, the DNA is TGCGCCAGCAGCCAATCCCAAGGGGGAATTAGAGAGACCCAGTACTTC. It codes for CASSQSQGGIRETQYF.

The CDR3 reads CASRSTTSGLSYNSPLHF. CDR3 nucleotides: TGTGCCAGTAGATCCACAACTTCAGGGCTCTCCTATAATTCACCCCTCCACTTT. The chain recombines TRBV19 with TRBJ1-6; D might be TRBD1 (5 bases). Germline V gene data show CDR1 as LNHDA and CDR2 as SQIVND (reference sequence). The CDR3 loop spans 18 amino acids. The V end was cut by 6 bases, the J end by 0 bases, with 18 bases between.

This clone was seen only a few times. The chain joins TRBV14 to TRBJ1-1; D gene unclear. The CDR3 is 14 amino acids. CDR1 and CDR2 (germline): SGHDN, FVKESK. Trimming left V 3 bases short and J 4 bases short, with 12 bases between. The CDR3 coding sequence is TGTGCCAGCAGCCAGGGGAATAGCGGCACTGAAGCTTTCTTT. It translates to CASSQGNSGTEAFF.

The V and J genes are TRBV14 and TRBJ1-6; 11 bases are shared with TRBD1. Germline CDR1 SGHDN, CDR2 FVKESK. The CDR3 has 15 amino acids. With V trimmed by 6 bases and J by 9 bases, 7 bases remained unmatched. CDR3 in DNA: TGTGCCAGCAGACCGGGACAGGGGGGGAGTTCACCCCTCCACTTT. It translates to CASRPGQGGSSPLHF.

The V call is TRBV24-1, the J call TRBJ2-3; 8 nucleotides match TRBD1. This CDR3 comprises 15 residues. J gave up 2 bases and V 4 bases, and 4 bases lay outside the gene matches. Germline-derived CDR1 and CDR2 are KGHDR and SFDVKD. CDR3 amino acids: CATSEGTGITDTQYF. CDR3 nucleotide sequence: TGTGCCACCAGTGAAGGGACAGGTATCACAGATACGCAGTATTTT.

The rearrangement links TRBV7-2 to TRBJ1-3; TRBD1 might be the D (6 bases). The CDR3 consists of 17 residues. V was pared by 1 base and J by 2 bases, with 15 bases between. Germline CDR1 reads SGHTA; CDR2 reads FQGNSA. CDR3 in DNA: TGTGCCAGCAGCTTAGTTACAGGGTTGGGAGCTGGAAACACCATATATTTT. This encodes CASSLVTGLGAGNTIYF.

This sequence joins TRBV10-2 and TRBJ2-4; 7 bases match TRBD2. With V trimmed by 6 bases and J by 12 bases, 14 bases remained unmatched. CDR1 is WSHSY and CDR2 is SAAADI in the germline V gene. The CDR3 spans 14 residues. The CDR3 bases are TGCGCCAGCAGCGCACCTGGACTAGTCGGGTATCAGTACTTC. This gives the protein CASSAPGLVGYQYF.

This chain uses TRBV7-9 with TRBJ2-7; possible D gene TRBD2, 6 bases. Deletions cut 2 bases from V and 5 bases from J, with 19 bases between. This CDR3 contains 16 residues. The germline V gene has CDR1 SEHNR and CDR2 FQNEAQ (reference sequence). CDR3 protein: CASSLLQGGGVHEQYF. The CDR3 bases are TGTGCCAGCAGCTTACTTCAAGGAGGAGGGGTGCACGAGCAGTACTTC.

The chain combines TRBV6-1 with TRBJ1-2, with D possibly being TRBD1 (5 bases). V was shortened by 1 base and J by 6 bases, with 15 bases between the two germline ends. CDR1 is MNHNS and CDR2 is SASEGT in the germline V gene. The length of the CDR3 is 15 residues. The CDR3 is CASSEDGSGFDGYTF. The CDR3 coding sequence is TGTGCCAGCAGTGAAGACGGGTCAGGGTTTGATGGCTACACCTTC.

This clone was observed a single time. The chain is built from TRBV7-9 and TRBJ1-3; D ambiguous. The CDR3 has 13 amino acids. Germline V gives CDR1 SEHNR, CDR2 FQNEAQ (reference sequence). V was cut by 11 bases and J by 4 bases, with 15 bases left in between. The CDR3 DNA sequence: TGTGCCGGGCAGGCCCTGAGAGGAAACACCATATATTTT. This gives the protein CAGQALRGNTIYF.

This sequence joins TRBV5-4 and TRBJ1-1; TRBD1 matches 7 bases. Germline V lookup: CDR1 SGHNT, CDR2 YYREEE (reference sequence). The CDR3 totals 15 residues. After removal of 2 bases from V and 1 base from J, the junction contained 5 bases not matched to a gene. Written as DNA, the CDR3 is TGTGCCAGCAGCTTCGGTGCAGGGGGGAACACTGAAGCTTTCTTT. Amino acids: CASSFGAGGNTEAFF.

This clone was picked up one time. The V gene is TRBV11-2, the J gene TRBJ1-2; a possible D gene is TRBD1 (5 bases). Per the germline V gene, CDR1 is SGHAT and CDR2 is FQNNGV. Between the trimmed V and J ends, which lost 5 bases and 5 bases, there was a span of 12 bases. The CDR3 loop spans 13 amino acids. The CDR3 loop is CASSPSGDYGYTF. In nucleotides, the CDR3 is TGTGCCAGCAGCCCTTCGGGGGATTATGGCTACACCTTC.

This chain uses TRBV7-9 with TRBJ1-3; TRBD1 is a possible D gene (6 bases). The CDR3 is made up of 14 amino acids. V lost 3 bases to trimming and J lost 4 bases, with 10 bases between them. Germline lookup yields CDR1 SEHNR and CDR2 FQNEAQ (reference sequence). CDR3: CASSFVGGGNTIYF. In DNA, the CDR3 is TGTGCCAGCAGCTTTGTTGGGGGCGGAAACACCATATATTTT.